Each of the 15 T cell receptor beta chains below was sequenced from the same sample in a study of blood T cells in healthy people across ages. Primed by a sample-barcoded 5' primer and a J-beta primer mix, a second PCR proceeded for roughly 6 to 12 cycles. One entry per CDR3 protein, called by TCRdb with MiXCR from the 5' RACE reads. Of about 1 million distinct CDR3 sequences listed, approximately 25% were seen once; the top ten hold around 0.75%. These records were also assigned to another study, of T cells of mothers and their children.

Specimen: blood. Receptors were obtained from a girl aged 2-10 years in good health.

This chain joins TRBV20-1 and TRBJ2-5; D unresolved. The CDR3 extends over 13 amino acids. The germline CDR1 and CDR2 sequences are DFQATT and SNEGSKA (reference sequence). V dropped 3 bases and J dropped 5 bases, with 13 bases sitting between them. DNA for the CDR3: TGCAGTGCTAGTACCCAGAATAGGGAGACCCAGTACTTC. Translation: CSASTQNRETQYF.

A few counts support this clonotype. This chain joins TRBV10-3 and TRBJ1-5; D unclear. CDR3 length: 13 residues. V was trimmed by 4 bases and J by 4 bases, leaving 8 bases between them. Germline V gene sequence: CDR1 ENHRY, CDR2 SYGVKD. This chain's CDR3 is CAISGSVNQPQHF. The DNA of the CDR3 is TGTGCCATCAGTGGATCGGTTAATCAGCCCCAGCATTTT.

The rearrangement links TRBV29-1 to TRBJ2-5; D might be TRBD1 (6 bases). The J call is uncertain, as TRBJ2-7 better fits the DNA end. The CDR3 length is 16 residues. Germline V lookup: CDR1 SQVTM, CDR2 ANQGSEA. Here the CDR3 reads CSVEERGKLSSYEQYF. The CDR3 bases are TGCAGCGTTGAAGAGAGGGGGAAACTAAGCTCCTACGAGCAGTACTTC.

This chain links TRBV2 with TRBJ1-1; 10 bases are a match to TRBD1. CDR1 is SNHLY and CDR2 is FYNNEI in the germline V gene. V was pared by 2 bases and J by 4 bases, with 4 bases of the junction left unmatched. The CDR3 runs to 15 residues. CDR3 amino acids: CASSEKTGGPTEAFF. CDR3 DNA sequence: TGTGCCAGCAGTGAAAAGACAGGGGGCCCCACTGAAGCTTTCTTT.

The V and J genes are TRBV6-5 and TRBJ1-2; tentative D call: TRBD1 (6 bases). CDR3 size: 13 residues. The germline V gene has CDR1 MNHEY and CDR2 SVGAGI. The V end was cut by 6 bases, the J end by 4 bases, with 12 bases between. The CDR3 DNA is TGTGCCAGCAGACAAACAGGGTTCTATGGCTACACCTTC. Its protein product is CASRQTGFYGYTF.

This clonotype was counted only a few times. The V gene is TRBV9, the J gene TRBJ2-1, with D unresolved. Germline V gene data show CDR1 as SGDLS and CDR2 as YYNGEE. V dropped 3 bases and J dropped 5 bases, with 12 bases sitting between them. The CDR3 totals 14 residues. This chain's CDR3 is CASSGHLGHNEQFF. Written as DNA, the CDR3 is TGTGCCAGCAGCGGCCATCTAGGGCACAATGAGCAGTTCTTC.

The chain recombines TRBV10-3 with TRBJ2-1; TRBD2 matches at 11 bases. The CDR3 length is 14 residues. Trimming took 7 bases from V and 6 from J; bases not matched to a gene: 5. The germline V gene encodes CDR1 ENHRY and CDR2 SYGVKD. CDR3 DNA sequence: TGTGCCATCACTTCGGGACTAGCGGCCAATGAGCAGTTCTTC. Translating it yields CAITSGLAANEQFF.

This clonotype was counted many times. This chain uses TRBV29-1 with TRBJ2-6, with 7 bases aligning to TRBD2. This CDR3 has 14 amino acids. The V segment lost 6 bases and the J segment 0 bases; nucleotides outside the gene matches: 2. CDR1 is SQVTM, CDR2 ANQGSEA, per germline. The CDR3 coding sequence is TGCAGCGTGGGAGGGAACTCTGGGGCCAACGTCCTGACTTTC. It is translated as CSVGGNSGANVLTF.

The rearrangement uses TRBV6-1 and TRBJ2-7; D remains unclear. Gene TRBJ2-1 matches the end of the DNA better, so the J call may be wrong. Per germline, CDR1 MNHNS and CDR2 SASEGT. The CDR3 is 11 residues long. CDR3: CASSVVNEQFF. CDR3 sequence (DNA): TGTGCCAGCAGTGTGGTAAATGAGCAGTTCTTC.

This clonotype has only a few counts. An end of the junction does not agree with germline; a read error may underlie this. The rearrangement uses TRBV12-3 or TRBV12-4 and TRBJ2-2, with D perhaps matching TRBD2 (5 bases). This CDR3 spans 12 amino acids. CDR3 bases: TGTGCCAGCAGCAAGAGGACCGGGAAGCTGTTTTTT. This sequence encodes CASSKRTGKLFF.

V usage is TRBV12-3 or TRBV12-4 and J usage is TRBJ2-1; 11 nucleotides match TRBD2. V dropped 4 bases and J dropped 6; count of bases not matched to a gene: 14. The CDR3 is made up of 18 amino acids. CDR3 coding DNA: TGTGCCAGCAGTTCCCGATACCTTAGCGGGGGGGCCGTCAATGAGCAGTTCTTC. Protein sequence: CASSSRYLSGGAVNEQFF.

The sample holds a few counts of this clonotype. The rearrangement joins TRBV29-1 to TRBJ1-4, with D possibly TRBD1 on 6 matching bases. Germline CDR1 is SQVTM and CDR2 is ANQGSEA. The CDR3 is 14 residues long. The V and J ends lost 5 bases and 3 bases respectively, with 13 bases between them. CDR3 in DNA: TGCAGCGTTTGCCCACAGGGATCTAATGAAAAACTGTTTTTT. This translates into CSVCPQGSNEKLFF. The full variable domain, its missing parts supplied by reference TRBV29-1 and TRBJ1-4, is SAVISQKPSRDICQRGTSLTIQCQVDSQVTMMFWYRQQPGQSLTLIATANQGSEATYESGFVIDKFPISRPNLTFSTLTVSNMSPEDSSIYLCSVCPQGSNEKLFFGSGTQLSVL.

This clonotype was seen a few times. This chain connects TRBV7-3 to TRBJ2-2; 7 nucleotides match TRBD2. Germline V gene sequence: CDR1 SGHTA, CDR2 FQGTGA. V shed 0 bases and J 6 bases; nucleotides not matched to a gene: 4. CDR3 length: 15 amino acids. The CDR3 coding sequence is TGTGCCAGCAGCTTAACGACTAGCAGGGCCGGGGAGCTGTTTTTT. It encodes CASSLTTSRAGELFF.

The chain links TRBV6-5 to TRBJ2-4; the match to TRBD1 covers 8 bases. V lost 4 bases, J lost 7 bases, and 9 bases stayed unmatched. Germline CDR1 MNHEY, CDR2 SVGAGI. The CDR3 extends over 15 amino acids. This CDR3 reads CASSSATGGRNIQYF. The CDR3 DNA reads as TGTGCCAGCAGTTCCGCAACAGGGGGGAGGAACATTCAGTACTTC.

Details on this clonotype: Compared with germline, one end of the junction differs, possibly owing to a read error. The V and J genes are TRBV29-1 and TRBJ2-3; no clear D. The CDR3 length is 11 residues. Germline V gene sequence: CDR1 SQVTM, CDR2 ANQGSEA. The DNA of the CDR3 is TGCAGCGTTGCTCGGTGGAGTACGCAGTACTTT. Protein product: CSVARWSTQYF.